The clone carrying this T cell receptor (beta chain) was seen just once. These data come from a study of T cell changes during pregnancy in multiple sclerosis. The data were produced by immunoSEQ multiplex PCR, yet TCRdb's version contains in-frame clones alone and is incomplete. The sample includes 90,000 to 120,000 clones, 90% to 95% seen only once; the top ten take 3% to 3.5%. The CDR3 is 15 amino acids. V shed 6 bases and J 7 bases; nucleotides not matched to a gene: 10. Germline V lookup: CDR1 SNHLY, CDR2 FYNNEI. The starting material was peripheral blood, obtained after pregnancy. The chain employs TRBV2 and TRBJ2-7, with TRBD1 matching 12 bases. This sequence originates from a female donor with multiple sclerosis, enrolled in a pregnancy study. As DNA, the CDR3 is TGTGCCAGCAGCAAGCCGGGACAGGGGGCAGGTGAGCAGTACTTC. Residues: CASSKPGQGAGEQYF. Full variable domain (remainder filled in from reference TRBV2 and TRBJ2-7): EPEVTQTPSHQVTQMGQEVILRCVPISNHLYFYWYRQILGQKVEFLVSFYNNEISEKSEIFDDQFSVERPDGSNFTLKIRSTKLEDSAMYFCASSKPGQGAGEQYFGPGTRLTVT.